This is a list of T cell receptor beta chains from one sample in a study of blood T cell repertoires in COVID-19. The data were produced by immunoSEQ multiplex PCR, yet TCRdb's version contains in-frame clones alone and is incomplete. The repertoire has a few hundred thousand clones, about nine tenths of them found once; the top ten carry roughly an eighth. Material: peripheral blood. The source of these receptors is a woman aged 55-70 years with acute or convalescent COVID-19. Each CDR3 is given with its conserved first and last residue. The order of the fields is CDR3 protein, CDR3 DNA, V gene, clone size, J gene, D gene, CDR3 length. The D gene is left open where the match is weak. Clone sizes are given selectively: once, few, many, or a class where the clone is expanded.

CASSEQGVPEAFF,TGTGCCAGCAGCGAACAGGGCGTCCCCGAAGCTTTCTTT,TRBV14,NA,TRBJ1-1,NA,13
CASSLAEVHNRANYGYTF,TGTGCCAGCAGCTTGGCTGAGGTACATAACAGGGCTAACTATGGCTACACCTTC,TRBV5-6,NA,TRBJ1-2,NA,18
CASSLRGLETQYF,TGTGCCAGCAGCCTAAGGGGACTAGAAACGCAGTATTTT,TRBV7-8,NA,TRBJ2-3,TRBD2,13
CASSENPGQYTDTQYF,TGTGCCAGCAGCGAGAATCCGGGACAATACACAGATACGCAGTATTTT,TRBV9,NA,TRBJ2-3,NA,16
CAWSTQGRPYEQYF,TGTGCCTGGAGTACCCAGGGTAGGCCCTACGAGCAGTACTTC,TRBV30,NA,TRBJ2-7,NA,14
CASSPRGARSYNEQFF,TGTGCCAGCAGCCCGCGTGGGGCCCGCTCCTACAATGAGCAGTTCTTC,TRBV4-2,NA,TRBJ2-1,NA,16
CASSAEGLATGELFF,TGTGCCAGCAGCGCCGAGGGACTAGCAACCGGGGAGCTGTTTTTT,TRBV7-9,once,TRBJ2-2,TRBD2,15
CASSRRDTNQPQHF,TGTGCCAGCAGCCGACGGGACACTAATCAGCCCCAGCATTTT,TRBV28,NA,TRBJ1-5,NA,14
CASSLMPPGTGGHTEAFF,TGCGCCAGCAGCCTCATGCCTCCCGGGACAGGGGGTCACACTGAAGCTTTCTTT,TRBV5-1,NA,TRBJ1-1,TRBD1,18
CASSLDSWGGPGELFF,TGTGCCAGCAGCTTAGACAGTTGGGGGGGGCCTGGGGAGCTGTTTTTT,TRBV7-6,NA,TRBJ2-2,NA,16
CASSLAWTGDGYTF,TGTGCCAGCAGCTTAGCTTGGACAGGCGATGGCTACACCTTC,TRBV7-6,NA,TRBJ1-2,TRBD1,14
CASSLGVRDLNYGYTF,TGTGCCAGCAGCTTAGGTGTAAGGGACTTGAACTATGGCTACACCTTC,TRBV11-2,NA,TRBJ1-2,NA,16
CATKGTSGRGNNEQFF,TGTGCCACCAAAGGGACTAGCGGGAGGGGAAACAATGAGCAGTTCTTC,TRBV10-3,NA,TRBJ2-1,TRBD2,16
CASSQVIPTGVSGNTIYF,TGCGCCAGCAGCCAAGTCATTCCGACAGGCGTCTCTGGAAACACCATATATTTT,TRBV4-3,NA,TRBJ1-3,NA,18
CASSEGEGRFSGNTIYF,TGTGCCAGCAGCGAGGGGGAGGGAAGGTTTTCTGGAAACACCATATATTTT,TRBV9,NA,TRBJ1-3,NA,17
CASRVAGDTGELFF,TGTGCCAGCAGGGTAGCGGGGGACACCGGGGAGCTGTTTTTT,TRBV28,few,TRBJ2-2,TRBD2,14